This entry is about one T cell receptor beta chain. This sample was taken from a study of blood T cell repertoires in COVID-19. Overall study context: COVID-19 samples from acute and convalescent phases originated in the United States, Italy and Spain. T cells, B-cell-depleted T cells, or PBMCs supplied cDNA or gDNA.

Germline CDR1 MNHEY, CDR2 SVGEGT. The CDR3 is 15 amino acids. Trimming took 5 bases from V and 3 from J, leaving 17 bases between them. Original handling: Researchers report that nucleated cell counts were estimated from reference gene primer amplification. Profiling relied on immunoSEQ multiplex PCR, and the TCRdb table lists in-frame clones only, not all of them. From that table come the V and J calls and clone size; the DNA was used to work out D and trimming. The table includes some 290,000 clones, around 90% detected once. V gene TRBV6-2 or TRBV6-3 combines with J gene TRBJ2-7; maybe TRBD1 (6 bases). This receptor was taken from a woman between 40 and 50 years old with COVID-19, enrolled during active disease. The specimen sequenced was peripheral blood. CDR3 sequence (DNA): TGTGCCAGCAGTCGGACAGCCACCTCGTACTACGAGCAGTACTTC. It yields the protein CASSRTATSYYEQYF.